Below, 23 T cell receptor beta chains from the same sample are listed, as sequenced in a study of cytomegalovirus exposure and HLA in healthy donors. The study ran its PCR with 60 Vbeta and 13 Jbeta primers. Data came from immunoSEQ multiplex PCR; TCRdb stores just in-frame clones and leaves some out. The table lists under 200,000 clones, about four fifths of them singletons, with approximately 7% in the top ten. The sample taken for sequencing was PBMCs. These receptors were taken from a woman aged 25 to 39 in good health and CMV-seropositive.

The rearrangement links TRBV28 to TRBJ2-3, with D possibly being TRBD1 (5 bases). Trimming took off 10 bases at V and 2 bases at J, with 16 bases between the two ends. The CDR3 spans 14 residues. The germline V gene has CDR1 MDHEN and CDR2 SYDVKM. CDR3 protein: CATKGSRITDTQYF. The CDR3 coding sequence is TGTGCCACTAAGGGGTCAAGAATCACAGATACGCAGTATTTT.

As for this clone: The sample carries other DNA sequences with the same CDR3. The J gene is TRBJ2-3, the V gene TRBV9; possibly TRBD2 for D (7 bases). Germline V gene lookup returns CDR1 SGDLS and CDR2 YYNGEE. This CDR3 region has 16 residues. V lost 1 base, J lost 4 bases, and 16 bases lay in between. This CDR3 reads CASSVPTSGGPDTQYF. The CDR3 bases are TGTGCCAGCAGCGTACCGACTTCGGGGGGCCCAGATACGCAGTATTTT.

The chain employs TRBV19 and TRBJ2-5, with 9 bases fitting TRBD2. Germline V gene sequence: CDR1 LNHDA, CDR2 SQIVND (reference sequence). Trimming cost V 1 base and J 5 bases; bases outside gene matches: 5. The CDR3 spans 15 residues. As DNA, the CDR3 is TGTGCCAGTAGTATAGTTCCTAGCGGGGTGGAGACCCAGTACTTC. Translated, it gives CASSIVPSGVETQYF.

The CDR3: CASSQELGDGQVGGYTF. The CDR3 DNA reads as TGCGCCAGCAGCCAAGAATTAGGTGACGGACAGGTCGGTGGCTACACCTTC. This chain links TRBV4-3 with TRBJ1-2; 7 nucleotides line up with TRBD1. The CDR3 spans 17 residues. The ends lost 0 bases at V and 7 bases at J; junction bases unmatched: 14. Germline CDR1 is LGHNA and CDR2 is YSLEER.

This chain links TRBV6-5 with TRBJ1-5; 7 bases line up with TRBD1. The germline CDR1 and CDR2 sequences are MNHEY and SVGAGI. The CDR3 is 16 amino acids. The V gene end was trimmed by 4 bases and the J gene end by 0 bases; junction bases not matched to a gene: 6. The CDR3 is CASSSRDRYSNQPQHF. The CDR3 bases are TGTGCCAGCAGTTCCCGGGACAGATATAGCAATCAGCCCCAGCATTTT.

The J gene is TRBJ2-5, the V gene TRBV4-3; 8 bases agree with TRBD2. In germline, CDR1 is LGHNA, CDR2 YSLEER. The trim removed 2 bases at V and 7 bases at J, leaving 3 bases unmatched. There are 13 residues in the CDR3. CDR3 in amino acids: CASSQRLATTQYF. CDR3 bases: TGCGCCAGCAGCCAAAGACTAGCGACGACCCAGTACTTC.

CDR3 in DNA: TGTGCCAGTACCCCAGACAGGGGTTGGAAGACCCAGTACTTC. It yields the protein CASTPDRGWKTQYF. The chain carries TRBV19 and TRBJ2-5; 8 bases are shared with TRBD1. The CDR3 is 14 amino acids. Germline V gene data show CDR1 as LNHDA and CDR2 as SQIVND (reference sequence). Trimming cost V 7 bases and J 6 bases; bases outside gene matches: 10. Variable domain in full (rest from reference TRBV19 and TRBJ2-5): DGGITQSPKYLFRKEGQNVTLSCEQNLNHDAMYWYRQDPGQGLRLIYYSQIVNDFQKGDIAEGYSVSREKKESFPLTVTSAQKNPTAFYLCASTPDRGWKTQYFGPGTRLLVL.

This clone was seen a few times. This CDR3 is also generated by other DNA sequences in the sample. The chain couples TRBV2 to TRBJ2-7; TRBD1 might be the D (5 bases). V lost 3 bases and J 3 bases, leaving 12 bases between the germline ends. This CDR3 is 14 amino acids long. Germline loops: CDR1 SNHLY, CDR2 FYNNEI. The CDR3 loop is CASSDQGGSYEQYF. The DNA for the CDR3 is TGTGCCAGCAGTGACCAGGGTGGTAGCTACGAGCAGTACTTC. The variable domain in full, completed from reference TRBV2 and TRBJ2-7, reads EPEVTQTPSHQVTQMGQEVILRCVPISNHLYFYWYRQILGQKVEFLVSFYNNEISEKSEIFDDQFSVERPDGSNFTLKIRSTKLEDSAMYFCASSDQGGSYEQYFGPGTRLTVT.

CDR3 amino acids: CARSPTGGNKTYEQYF. In DNA form, the CDR3 reads TGTGCCAGAAGCCCCACGGGGGGGAATAAGACCTACGAGCAGTACTTC. The V gene is TRBV7-5, the J gene TRBJ2-7; the table's D call, TRBD2, was not checked against the DNA. TRBV7-5 counts as a pseudogene. The CDR3 is 16 residues long.

The V call is TRBV5-5, the J call TRBJ1-1; no clear D. Trimming cost V 2 bases and J 1 base, with 12 bases left between them. The germline V gene has CDR1 SGHKS and CDR2 YYEKEE (reference sequence). The CDR3 runs 15 residues. DNA of the CDR3: TGTGCCAGCAGCTTAAATACTTTTAGGAACACTGAAGCTTTCTTT. Protein sequence: CASSLNTFRNTEAFF. The whole variable domain, remainder taken from reference TRBV5-5 and TRBJ1-1, is DAGVTQSPTHLIKTRGQQVTLRCSPISGHKSVSWYQQVLGQGPQFIFQYYEKEERGRGNFPDRFSARQFPNYSSELNVNALLLGDSALYLCASSLNTFRNTEAFFGQGTRLTVV.

This clone came up once. The rearrangement uses TRBV5-4 and TRBJ2-3; tentative D call: TRBD2 (5 bases). Germline loops: CDR1 SGHNT, CDR2 YYREEE (reference sequence). The V and J ends lost 4 bases and 6 bases respectively, with 6 bases between them. The CDR3 extends over 11 amino acids. CDR3 nucleotides: TGTGCCAGCAGCAAGCGGGATACGCAGTATTTT. It is translated as CASSKRDTQYF.

This clone occurred once. The chain carries TRBV4-3 and TRBJ2-7, with D perhaps matching TRBD2 (5 bases). The CDR3 is 13 residues long. CDR1 LGHNA and CDR2 YSLEER come from the germline V gene. V gave up 0 bases and J gave up 3 bases, with 6 bases separating them. The CDR3 DNA reads TGCGCCAGCAGCCAAGATCGGGACTACGAGCAGTACTTC. Translating gives CASSQDRDYEQYF.

The rearrangement links TRBV7-6 to TRBJ1-3; weak D call: TRBD1 (6 bases). CDR3 size: 16 residues. Germline lookup yields CDR1 SGHVS and CDR2 FNYEAQ. Trimming removed 1 base at V and 3 bases at J, with 13 bases between. The chain's CDR3 is CASSLGVGAFGNTIYF. As DNA, the CDR3 is TGTGCCAGCAGCTTAGGAGTGGGGGCGTTTGGAAACACCATATATTTT.

The V and J genes are TRBV9 and TRBJ2-3; possibly TRBD2 for D (6 bases). The CDR3 is 17 amino acids. From germline, CDR1 is SGDLS and CDR2 YYNGEE. Trimming shortened V by 0 bases and J by 0 bases, and 14 bases separated the two germline ends. CDR3: CASSVASGRTSTDTQYF. The CDR3 DNA follows: TGTGCCAGCAGCGTAGCGTCAGGGAGGACTAGCACAGATACGCAGTATTTT. Full variable domain (missing parts from reference TRBV9 and TRBJ2-3): DSGVTQTPKHLITATGQRVTLRCSPRSGDLSVYWYQQSLDQGLQFLIQYYNGEERAKGNILERFSAQQFPDLHSELNLSSLELGDSALYFCASSVASGRTSTDTQYFGPGTRLTVL.

V and J are TRBV18 and TRBJ2-7; D is uncertain. V gave up 3 bases and J gave up 3 bases, with 9 bases separating them. From germline, CDR1 is KGHSH and CDR2 LQKENI. The CDR3 is 13 residues long. DNA for the CDR3: TGTGCCAGCTCACCGGCCTTCAACTACGAGCAGTACTTC. Amino acid sequence: CASSPAFNYEQYF.

This chain links TRBV5-4 with TRBJ2-2, with D possibly matching TRBD1 (6 bases). This CDR3 has 17 residues. CDR1 is SGHNT and CDR2 is YYREEE in the germline V gene (reference sequence). Between the trimmed V and J ends, which lost 4 bases and 0 bases, there was a span of 16 bases. As DNA, the CDR3 is TGTGCCAGCAGCCAAGACATCAGGGGAACGAACACCGGGGAGCTGTTTTTT. It is translated as CASSQDIRGTNTGELFF.

V is TRBV7-2 and J is TRBJ1-2; tentatively, D is TRBD1 (5 bases). Trimming left V 7 bases short and J 8 bases short, with 23 bases between. CDR1 SGHTA and CDR2 FQGNSA come from the germline V gene. The CDR3 sequence is 15 residues long. The CDR3 is CASTSQGAAGLGYTF. CDR3 nucleotides: TGTGCCAGCACCTCCCAAGGGGCAGCGGGGCTGGGCTACACCTTC.

This clone was recorded only once. The V gene is TRBV30, the J gene TRBJ1-5, with D perhaps TRBD1 (6 bases). Germline CDR1 GTSNPN, CDR2 SVGIG (reference sequence). V lost 3 bases and J 3 bases, leaving 12 bases between the germline ends. The CDR3 runs to 14 residues. CDR3 amino acids: CAWRAGEPNQPQHF. The CDR3, as DNA: TGTGCCTGGAGGGCAGGGGAGCCCAATCAGCCCCAGCATTTT.

The chain links TRBV10-3 to TRBJ1-6; 7 bases fit TRBD1. The CDR3 is 14 amino acids. Germline assignment: CDR1 ENHRY and CDR2 SYGVKD. Germline trimming cut 10 bases from V and 4 bases from J; bases unmatched to any gene: 7. CDR3 sequence reads: CATAEGQYNSPLHF. The CDR3 coding sequence is TGTGCCACCGCGGAGGGACAGTATAATTCACCCCTCCACTTT.

This chain uses TRBV28 with TRBJ1-2; no clear D. There are 13 residues in the CDR3. The V gene's germline CDR1 is MDHEN and CDR2 SYDVKM. V lost 2 bases, J lost 2 bases, and 6 bases lay in between. DNA of the CDR3: TGTGCCAGCAGTTTAGTCCAAAACTATGGCTACACCTTC. This encodes CASSLVQNYGYTF.

The chain combines TRBV4-3 with TRBJ2-7; TRBD2 aligns across 12 bases. Germline V lookup: CDR1 LGHNA, CDR2 YSLEER. V lost 2 bases and J lost 2; bases outside the gene matches: 10. The CDR3 contains 18 residues. CDR3 sequence (DNA): TGCGCCAGCAGCCAACGAACTAGCGGGGGGTCCTCCCCCTACGAGCAGTACTTC. Amino acids: CASSQRTSGGSSPYEQYF.

The chain is built from TRBV10-1 and TRBJ2-7; 7 bases are a match to TRBD1. CDR1 is WNHNN, CDR2 SYGVQD, per germline (reference sequence). The ends lost 4 bases at V and 13 bases at J; junction bases unmatched: 1. The CDR3 spans 9 residues. The CDR3 DNA reads TGCGCCAGCAGTGGGACAGGCTACTTC. It yields the protein CASSGTGYF.

The chain carries TRBV5-1 and TRBJ2-5; D is possibly TRBD1 (7 bases). V dropped 4 bases and J dropped 2 bases, with 12 bases sitting between them. CDR1 and CDR2 from the germline V gene are SGHRS and YFSETQ. CDR3 length: 14 residues. CDR3 nucleotide sequence: TGCGCCAGCAGCGCGGCAGGGGGGCAAGAGACCCAGTACTTC. Translated, it gives CASSAAGGQETQYF. Full variable domain (remainder filled in from reference TRBV5-1 and TRBJ2-5): KAGVTQTPRYLIKTRGQQVTLSCSPISGHRSVSWYQQTPGQGLQFLFEYFSETQRNKGNFPGRFSGRQFSNSRSEMNVSTLELGDSALYLCASSAAGGQETQYFGPGTRLLVL.